Listed here are 20 T cell receptor beta chains from one sample, sequenced in a study of shared clonotypes between healthy human individuals. Clones were sequenced by immunoSEQ multiplex PCR, and TCRdb holds only the in-frame ones, with some missing. The sample yields roughly 700,000 clones, around two thirds seen once. The sequencing sample was made of memory CD4+ T cells sorted from blood. Described subset: CD45RA-negative fraction. Every receptor here comes from a woman in her twenties or thirties in good health.

This chain links TRBV5-6 with TRBJ2-4; tentative D call: TRBD1 (6 bases). The CDR3 is 14 residues long. The germline V gene has CDR1 SGHDT and CDR2 YYEEEE. Trimming took 7 bases from V and 1 from J, leaving 12 bases between them. CDR3 region: CASAPTGAKNIQYF. CDR3 DNA: TGTGCCAGCGCCCCAACAGGGGCCAAAAACATTCAGTACTTC.

The rearrangement uses TRBV7-8 and TRBJ2-4, with D maybe TRBD1 (5 bases). V lost 3 bases and J 6 bases, leaving 12 bases between the germline ends. Germline CDR1 SGHVS, CDR2 FQNEAQ. The CDR3 is 14 residues long. The CDR3: CASSLWGEGNIQYF. CDR3 nucleotide sequence: TGTGCCAGCAGCTTGTGGGGCGAAGGAAACATTCAGTACTTC.

V usage is TRBV4-1 and J usage is TRBJ2-1, with D perhaps assigned TRBD1 or TRBD2 (5 bases each). V lost 3 bases and J 5 bases, leaving 17 bases between the germline ends. Germline loops: CDR1 MGHRA, CDR2 YSYEKL. The CDR3 loop spans 16 amino acids. CDR3 sequence: CASSHAPGTRDNEQFF. In nucleotides, the CDR3 is TGCGCCAGCAGCCACGCCCCCGGGACGCGAGACAATGAGCAGTTCTTC.

Written as DNA, the CDR3 is TGTGCCAGCAGTTACGCAGGGAATGAAGGAAAAGCTTTCTTT. Amino acids: CASSYAGNEGKAFF. The genes are TRBV6-5 and TRBJ1-1; a weak D match, TRBD1 (5 bases). CDR1 is MNHEY and CDR2 is SVGAGI in the germline V gene. V was shortened by 2 bases and J by 9 bases, with 16 bases between the two germline ends. This CDR3 comprises 14 residues.

This sequence joins TRBV2 and TRBJ2-5, with TRBD1 matching 9 bases. J lost 4 bases, V lost 6 bases, and 12 bases had no gene match. CDR1 is SNHLY, CDR2 FYNNEI, per germline. This CDR3 region has 16 residues. The CDR3, as DNA: TGTGCCAGCAGGGGGAGGGGACAGGGTCCGGGAGAGACCCAGTACTTC. Protein: CASRGRGQGPGETQYF.

This clone occurred a few times. The CDR3 coding sequence is TGTGCCAGCAGCTTGGGGTGGAATGAGCAGTTCTTC. This translates into CASSLGWNEQFF. The rearrangement links TRBV5-6 to TRBJ2-1; D not certain. The V end was cut by 0 bases, the J end by 7 bases, with 5 bases between. The CDR3 totals 12 residues. Per germline, CDR1 SGHDT and CDR2 YYEEEE.

This chain joins TRBV28 and TRBJ2-7; D could derive from TRBD1 or TRBD2 (5 bases each). Trimming took 6 bases from V and 7 from J, leaving 22 bases between them. Germline lookup yields CDR1 MDHEN and CDR2 SYDVKM. The CDR3 extends over 15 amino acids. CDR3: CASRSGQPVLDEQYF. The CDR3 DNA reads as TGTGCCAGCAGGTCGGGGCAGCCGGTTTTGGATGAGCAGTACTTC.

This clone was counted only a few times. The chain uses TRBV5-1 and TRBJ1-2, with TRBD1 as a possible D gene (5 bases). The length of the CDR3 is 14 residues. V lost 0 bases and J lost 3, with 9 bases in between. Looked up from germline, CDR1 is SGHRS and CDR2 is YFSETQ. CDR3 residues: CASSLGQQYYGYTF. CDR3 nucleotide sequence: TGCGCCAGCAGCTTGGGACAGCAATACTATGGCTACACCTTC.

This chain joins TRBV9 and TRBJ2-3, with D perhaps TRBD2 (7 bases). The CDR3 is 13 residues long. Germline loops: CDR1 SGDLS, CDR2 YYNGEE. The germline V and J ends were trimmed by 2 bases and 6 bases, with 10 bases remaining between them. In DNA form, the CDR3 reads TGTGCCAGCAGCGTCAGGGGAGGGGATACGCAGTATTTT. Translated, it gives CASSVRGGDTQYF.

The V and J genes are TRBV18 and TRBJ2-5; the D is unclear. This CDR3 spans 12 amino acids. V was clipped by 4 bases and J by 5 bases, with 8 bases between them. CDR1 is KGHSH and CDR2 is LQKENI in the germline V gene. The DNA for the CDR3 is TGTGCCAGCTCACTTCCTGGGGAGACCCAGTACTTC. The encoded protein is CASSLPGETQYF.

The chain recombines TRBV19 with TRBJ2-7, with a tentative D call TRBD2 (6 bases). Germline V CDR1 and CDR2: LNHDA, SQIVND (reference sequence). Between the trimmed V and J ends, which lost 3 bases and 2 bases, there was a span of 11 bases. The CDR3 totals 14 residues. CDR3 residues: CASSILEGPYEQYF. The CDR3 coding sequence is TGTGCCAGTAGTATTTTGGAGGGGCCCTACGAGCAGTACTTC.

The chain combines TRBV5-1 with TRBJ1-1; possibly TRBD1 for D (6 bases). This CDR3 is 15 amino acids long. The V gene lost 1 base and the J gene lost 4 bases, with 14 bases spanning the gap. Germline V gene sequence: CDR1 SGHRS, CDR2 YFSETQ. CDR3 residues: CASSLLPGDVTEAFF. Here the CDR3 DNA reads TGCGCCAGCAGCTTGCTTCCAGGGGATGTCACTGAAGCTTTCTTT.

The V call is TRBV7-8, the J call TRBJ1-1, with D hard to call. V gave up 2 bases and J gave up 4 bases, with 14 bases separating them. This CDR3 region has 15 residues. The V gene's germline CDR1 is SGHVS and CDR2 FQNEAQ. CDR3 loop: CASSLSSRMTTEAFF. DNA for the CDR3: TGTGCCAGCAGCTTATCCTCTCGGATGACCACTGAAGCTTTCTTT.

This clone has a handful of counts. The chain couples TRBV2 to TRBJ1-4; no reliable D call. Germline CDR1 reads SNHLY; CDR2 reads FYNNEI. Trimming cost V 0 bases and J 10 bases, with 6 bases left between them. The CDR3 loop spans 12 amino acids. The CDR3 nucleotides are TGTGCCAGCAGTGAAGCACCGGTAAAACTGTTTTTT. It codes for CASSEAPVKLFF. The entire variable domain, with the rest obtained from reference TRBV2 and TRBJ1-4, is as follows: EPEVTQTPSHQVTQMGQEVILRCVPISNHLYFYWYRQILGQKVEFLVSFYNNEISEKSEIFDDQFSVERPDGSNFTLKIRSTKLEDSAMYFCASSEAPVKLFFGSGTQLSVL.

The gene calls are TRBV6-1 and TRBJ2-3, with 10 bases identical to TRBD1. CDR3 length: 14 residues. Germline V gene lookup returns CDR1 MNHNS and CDR2 SASEGT. The V segment lost 6 bases and the J segment 6 bases; nucleotides outside the gene matches: 6. The DNA for the CDR3 is TGTGCCAGCAGGACCGACAGGGGGCCCGATACGCAGTATTTT. This encodes CASRTDRGPDTQYF.

This clone was counted a single time. The chain is built from TRBV19 and TRBJ2-6, with D hard to call. This CDR3 region has 15 residues. V was pared by 7 bases and J by 0 bases, with 10 bases between. CDR1 is LNHDA, CDR2 SQIVND, per germline (reference sequence). The CDR3 coding sequence is TGTGCCAGTACCCGGGCCCACTCTGGGGCCAACGTCCTGACTTTC. The encoded protein is CASTRAHSGANVLTF.

The chain couples TRBV27 to TRBJ1-4; maybe TRBD1 (5 bases). The germline gives CDR1 MNHEY, CDR2 SMNVEV (reference sequence). This CDR3 has 17 amino acids. V was trimmed by 4 bases and J by 7 bases, leaving 22 bases between them. The CDR3 sequence is CASSSSLLDKGGEKLFF. The CDR3 bases are TGTGCCAGCAGTTCCTCCTTACTGGACAAAGGAGGTGAAAAACTGTTTTTT.

V usage is TRBV7-9 and J usage is TRBJ2-5, with D possibly TRBD2 on 6 matching bases. Germline V gene sequence: CDR1 SEHNR, CDR2 FQNEAQ (reference sequence). The CDR3 totals 16 residues. V was cut by 5 bases and J by 5 bases, with 21 bases left in between. The CDR3 here is CASSPSEGRDGETQYF. The CDR3 bases are TGTGCCAGCAGCCCGTCGGAGGGCCGGGATGGGGAGACCCAGTACTTC.

V gene TRBV5-6 combines with J gene TRBJ2-1, with 9 positions matching TRBD2. The CDR3 has 15 amino acids. Germline V lookup: CDR1 SGHDT, CDR2 YYEEEE. With V trimmed by 0 bases and J by 10 bases, 8 bases remained unmatched. The CDR3 DNA follows: TGTGCCAGCAGCTTGGATAGCGGGGGAACCGGGGAGCAGTTCTTC. Its translation: CASSLDSGGTGEQFF.

This clone was seen at least ten times. The rearrangement joins TRBV7-8 to TRBJ2-7; TRBD2 agrees at 8 bases. Germline V lookup: CDR1 SGHVS, CDR2 FQNEAQ. Trimming at V came to 6 bases and at J to 0 bases, leaving 4 bases not matched to a gene. The CDR3 spans 14 residues. The CDR3 coding sequence is TGTGCCAGCAGGGGCAGCGGGAGCTCCTACGAGCAGTACTTC. Protein: CASRGSGSSYEQYF. Full variable domain (remainder filled in from reference TRBV7-8 and TRBJ2-7): GAGVSQSPRYKVAKRGQDVALRCDPISGHVSLFWYQQALGQGPEFLTYFQNEAQLDKSGLPSDRFFAERPEGSVSTLKIQRTQQEDSAVYLCASRGSGSSYEQYFGPGTRLTVT.